The next 9 T cell receptor beta chains were all read from a single sample in a study of blood T cell repertoires in COVID-19. Data came from immunoSEQ multiplex PCR; TCRdb stores just in-frame clones and leaves some out. This table has some 250,000 clones, approximately 85% appearing once. Sequences were obtained from PBMCs or T cells enriched from blood (not recorded which). The receptor source for this set is a woman in her 50s who had recovered from COVID-19.

The J gene is TRBJ2-3, the V gene TRBV3-1 (or the pseudogene TRBV3-2), with 10 positions matching TRBD2. Per the germline V gene, CDR1 is LGHDT and CDR2 is YNNKEL (reference sequence). Trimming removed 4 bases from V and 2 bases from J; junction bases left unmatched: 3. CDR3 size: 15 residues. This chain's CDR3 is CASSPGLADTDTQYF. The CDR3 coding sequence is TGTGCCAGCAGCCCCGGACTAGCGGACACAGATACGCAGTATTTT.

The V gene is TRBV4-1, the J gene TRBJ2-1; TRBD1 matches 7 bases. With 6 bases clipped from V and 0 bases from J, the junction kept 11 bases outside the gene matches. CDR3 length equals 17 residues. Germline V gene lookup returns CDR1 MGHRA and CDR2 YSYEKL. CDR3 bases: TGCGCCAGCAGTTCCACAGGGGCCGTAAGCTCCTACAATGAGCAGTTCTTC. Translation gives CASSSTGAVSSYNEQFF.

The V gene is TRBV28, the J gene TRBJ1-4, with TRBD1 identical over 8 bases. J was trimmed by 7 bases and V by 4 bases; bases with no gene match: 11. Germline assignment: CDR1 MDHEN and CDR2 SYDVKM. The CDR3 consists of 16 residues. The CDR3 coding sequence is TGTGCCAGCAGTTCGTTCAGGGGGCCATCGATTGAAAAACTGTTTTTT. It specifies CASSSFRGPSIEKLFF.

This clone was seen only once. DNA of the CDR3: TGTGCCAGCAGTCCCCTTAGTCGGACTAGCGGGAGCACAGATACGCAGTATTTT. This codes for CASSPLSRTSGSTDTQYF. The rearrangement links TRBV27 to TRBJ2-3; 11 bases are shared with TRBD2. CDR1 and CDR2 from the germline V gene are MNHEY and SMNVEV (reference sequence). The CDR3 spans 18 residues. V gave up 5 bases and J gave up 0 bases; unmatched junction bases: 10.

This clone was counted only a few times. This rearrangement joins TRBV10-2 to TRBJ2-2; D is unresolved. The CDR3 extends over 14 amino acids. Germline CDR1 and CDR2: WSHSY and SAAADI. The germline V and J ends were trimmed by 6 bases and 5 bases, with 13 bases remaining between them. This CDR3 reads CASRLSGITGELFF. The CDR3 DNA is TGCGCCAGCAGGTTGTCAGGCATTACCGGGGAGCTGTTTTTT.

The J gene is TRBJ1-3, the V gene TRBV7-6, with TRBD1 matching 8 bases. The CDR3 length is 16 residues. CDR1 is SGHVS and CDR2 is FNYEAQ in the germline V gene. V shed 4 bases and J 8 bases; nucleotides not matched to a gene: 13. For the CDR3, the DNA is TGTGCCAGCAGCTCACTACAGGGGGACGAGGAGTACACCATATATTTT. It specifies CASSSLQGDEEYTIYF.

The CDR3 loop is CASSLRTSGSINIQYF. The CDR3 coding sequence is TGTGCCAGCAGTCTCCGGACTAGCGGGAGCATAAACATTCAGTACTTC. The chain carries TRBV6-6 and TRBJ2-4; 13 bases fit TRBD2. Germline V gives CDR1 MNHNY, CDR2 SVGAGI (reference sequence). The CDR3 contains 16 residues. V shed 5 bases and J 6 bases; nucleotides not matched to a gene: 7.

The CDR3 here is CASSSEARGQPQHF. The CDR3 DNA sequence: TGTGCCAGCAGCTCAGAGGCGCGAGGTCAGCCCCAGCATTTT. The genes are TRBV5-6 and TRBJ1-5; D call uncertain. Germline CDR1 reads SGHDT; CDR2 reads YYEEEE. Trimming took 3 bases from V and 6 from J, leaving 13 bases between them. The CDR3 totals 14 residues.

Comments on this clone: Its ends do not fully match the called genes, so a read error is possible. Here the CDR3 DNA reads TGTGCTAGCAGCTTAGTATATGGAGCGGGAAGGTACGAGCAGTACTTC. Protein sequence: CASSLVYGAGRYEQYF. This rearrangement joins TRBV7-7 to TRBJ2-7; 7 bases are shared with TRBD2. CDR1 and CDR2 from the germline V gene are SSHAT and FNYEAQ (reference sequence). The CDR3 is made up of 16 amino acids.